Presented here are 23 T cell receptor beta chains from one specimen sequenced in a study of Ad26.COV2.S vaccination and SARS-CoV-2 variants (dated by TCRdb to the early 2020s). Libraries came from the immunoSEQ multiplex PCR assay. The table comes from immuneACCESS by way of TCRdb, which keeps in-frame sequences with V and J called. Part of the clones is missing from these tables; in studies checked, under half for an unresolved V gene and the rest for unknown reasons. The sample data list 510,000 or so clones, and around 88% of these were observed just once. The ten largest clones represent roughly 13% of the sample. The treatment or condition label of this sample denotes: over 15 received Ad26.COV2.S at low or high dose, single or two shots; about 5 received placebo; per-sample allocation not given. Repertoires of vaccine and placebo recipients were sequenced from samples taken on day 63 after the first injection.

Sequenced here: peripheral blood, sampled in a trial of Ad26.COV2.S vaccine versus placebo. These receptors came from a person between 18 and 59 years old who received the Ad26.COV2.S COVID-19 vaccine or a placebo.

The rearrangement joins TRBV6-5 to TRBJ2-5; D tentatively reads TRBD1 or TRBD2 (6 bases each). Per the germline V gene, CDR1 is MNHEY and CDR2 is SVGAGI. CDR3 size: 14 residues. Between the trimmed V and J ends, which lost 4 bases and 5 bases, there was a span of 14 bases. Here the CDR3 reads CASSSKGGWETQYF. In DNA form, the CDR3 reads TGTGCCAGCAGTTCCAAGGGGGGATGGGAGACCCAGTACTTC.

The V and J genes are TRBV18 and TRBJ2-1; the D gene is possibly TRBD2 (5 bases). The CDR3 length is 16 residues. The germline V gene has CDR1 KGHSH and CDR2 LQKENI. The V and J ends lost 0 bases and 4 bases respectively, with 13 bases between them. CDR3 region: CASSPPRLPSYNEQFF. DNA for the CDR3: TGTGCCAGCTCACCACCCCGACTACCTTCTTACAATGAGCAGTTCTTC.

The chain has TRBV5-4 and TRBJ2-5; no clear D gene. The length of the CDR3 is 12 residues. Trimming pared 0 bases from V and 4 bases from J, leaving 4 bases between. The germline V gene has CDR1 SGHNT and CDR2 YYREEE (reference sequence). The CDR3 sequence: CASSLVGETQYF. The CDR3 region has the DNA TGTGCCAGCAGCTTGGTCGGAGAGACCCAGTACTTC.

The chain carries TRBV19 and TRBJ2-3; the match to TRBD2 covers 8 bases. CDR1 LNHDA and CDR2 SQIVND come from the germline V gene (reference sequence). The V and J ends lost 5 bases and 3 bases, in that order; junction bases with no gene match: 13. This CDR3 is 17 amino acids long. CDR3 protein: CASSVRILAGGTDTQYF. The CDR3 DNA reads TGTGCCAGTAGTGTAAGAATTCTAGCGGGTGGAACAGATACGCAGTATTTT.

A word on this clone: This sample also contains other DNA sequences that code for the same CDR3. The J gene is TRBJ1-5, the V gene TRBV4-1; possibly TRBD1 for D (6 bases). CDR1 is MGHRA and CDR2 is YSYEKL in the germline V gene. CDR3 length: 16 residues. V was shortened by 0 bases and J by 1 base, with 10 bases between the two germline ends. In DNA form, the CDR3 reads TGCGCCAGCAGCCAAGATCGAGGGGGAAGCAATCAGCCCCAGCATTTT. It translates to CASSQDRGGSNQPQHF.

This clone was seen a handful of times. The V gene is TRBV27, the J gene TRBJ2-7, with D tentatively TRBD1 (6 bases). The CDR3 runs 14 residues. Trimming left V 3 bases short and J 2 bases short, with 11 bases between. CDR1 is MNHEY and CDR2 is SMNVEV in the germline V gene (reference sequence). The CDR3 coding sequence is TGTGCCAGCAGTTTCTCGGCAGGGGCCTACGAGCAGTACTTC. This codes for CASSFSAGAYEQYF.

This clone has only a few counts. V and J are TRBV5-4 and TRBJ1-5, with TRBD1 identical over 7 bases. Germline loops: CDR1 SGHNT, CDR2 YYREEE (reference sequence). V was pared by 0 bases and J by 3 bases, with 6 bases of the junction left unmatched. The CDR3 contains 16 residues. In nucleotides, the CDR3 is TGTGCCAGCAGCTTGGGGGGGACAGTTACCAATCAGCCCCAGCATTTT. This translates into CASSLGGTVTNQPQHF. The whole variable domain, remainder taken from reference TRBV5-4 and TRBJ1-5, is ETGVTQSPTHLIKTRGQQVTLRCSSQSGHNTVSWYQQALGQGPQFIFQYYREEENGRGNFPPRFSGLQFPNYSSELNVNALELDDSALYLCASSLGGTVTNQPQHFGDGTRLSIL.

V and J are TRBV30 and TRBJ2-3; TRBD2 matches 7 bases. J gave up 8 bases and V 3 bases, and 5 bases lay outside the gene matches. The germline CDR1 and CDR2 sequences are GTSNPN and SVGIG (reference sequence). This CDR3 region has 12 residues. The CDR3 loop is CAWSLERGTQYF. In DNA form, the CDR3 reads TGTGCCTGGAGCCTCGAGCGGGGTACGCAGTATTTT.

The rearrangement uses TRBV28 and TRBJ2-7, with 7 bases lining up with TRBD2. Losses at the gene ends were 4 bases for V and 9 bases for J; bases not matched to a gene: 12. This CDR3 contains 14 residues. Germline values: CDR1 MDHEN, CDR2 SYDVKM. In nucleotides, the CDR3 is TGTGCCAGCAGTTCCACTAGCGAGTCTGTCGGGCAGTACTTC. It codes for CASSSTSESVGQYF.

The genes are TRBV29-1 and TRBJ1-3, with no clear D. CDR3 length: 13 amino acids. With 7 bases removed from V and 4 bases from J, the gap between germline ends came to 14 bases. Germline lookup yields CDR1 SQVTM and CDR2 ANQGSEA. The chain's CDR3 is CSAGRGEGNTIYF. Written as DNA, the CDR3 is TGCAGCGCGGGTCGGGGAGAGGGAAACACCATATATTTT.

The chain couples TRBV6-2 or TRBV6-3 to TRBJ1-1, with D maybe TRBD1 (5 bases). Trimming left V 6 bases short and J 4 bases short, with 9 bases between. The CDR3 has 12 residues. CDR1 and CDR2 (germline): MNHEY, SVGEGT. The CDR3 DNA follows: TGTGCCAGCAGCCAGGGTAGCACTGAAGCTTTCTTT. Encoded protein: CASSQGSTEAFF.

This rearrangement joins TRBV19 to TRBJ2-2, with TRBD1 matching 8 bases. V lost 9 bases, J lost 3 bases, and 6 bases stayed unmatched. Germline V gene lookup returns CDR1 LNHDA and CDR2 SQIVND (reference sequence). The CDR3 extends over 14 amino acids. This CDR3 is CASNQGADTGELFF. CDR3 bases: TGTGCCAGCAACCAGGGGGCCGACACCGGGGAGCTGTTTTTT.

This chain connects TRBV28 to TRBJ2-2; 9 bases map to TRBD1. J gave up 9 bases and V 6 bases, and 5 bases lay outside the gene matches. The CDR3 runs 13 residues. Germline CDR1 is MDHEN and CDR2 is SYDVKM. CDR3 sequence (DNA): TGTGCCAGCAGAAGACAGGGGGGCTGGGAGCTGTTTTTT. Translation gives CASRRQGGWELFF.

V usage is TRBV16 and J usage is TRBJ2-7; 8 bases are shared with TRBD2. There are 16 residues in the CDR3. Unmatched junction bases numbered 16, after V lost 3 bases and J lost 9 bases. Germline CDR1 is KGHSY and CDR2 is FQNENV. CDR3 sequence: CASSHSGTAEKFRQYF. The CDR3 region has the DNA TGTGCCAGCAGCCATAGCGGGACTGCCGAGAAGTTTAGGCAGTACTTC.

The CDR3 loop is CAWRGGQGAPQHF. The CDR3 nucleotides are TGTGCCTGGAGGGGGGGCCAGGGGGCGCCCCAGCATTTT. The rearrangement uses TRBV30 and TRBJ1-5; 8 bases are shared with TRBD1. The V gene's germline CDR1 is GTSNPN and CDR2 SVGIG (reference sequence). The CDR3 loop spans 13 amino acids. The junction had 7 bases not matched to a gene; V was cut back by 3 bases and J by 9 bases. Using reference TRBV30 and TRBJ1-5 for the parts outside the CDR3, the full variable domain is SQTIHQWPATLVQPVGSPLSLECTVEGTSNPNLYWYRQAAGRGLQLLFYSVGIGQISSEVPQNLSASRPQDRQFILSSKKLLLSDSGFYLCAWRGGQGAPQHFGDGTRLSIL.

This clone was counted a single time. This chain links TRBV19 with TRBJ2-1, with 7 bases matching TRBD2. Germline loops: CDR1 LNHDA, CDR2 SQIVND (reference sequence). Unmatched junction bases numbered 7, after V lost 4 bases and J lost 7 bases. This CDR3 has 14 amino acids. The CDR3 DNA reads TGTGCCAGTAGTAACCAGCGGGGAAGAAATGAGCAGTTCTTC. This codes for CASSNQRGRNEQFF. The whole variable domain, remainder taken from reference TRBV19 and TRBJ2-1, is DGGITQSPKYLFRKEGQNVTLSCEQNLNHDAMYWYRQDPGQGLRLIYYSQIVNDFQKGDIAEGYSVSREKKESFPLTVTSAQKNPTAFYLCASSNQRGRNEQFFGPGTRLTVL.

This chain links TRBV30 with TRBJ2-1, with 9 bases fitting TRBD2. Germline V CDR1 and CDR2: GTSNPN, SVGIG (reference sequence). CDR3 length equals 11 residues. The junction had 11 bases not matched to a gene; V was cut back by 8 bases and J by 15 bases. The CDR3: CARLLAGEAFF. The CDR3 DNA is TGTGCCAGACTTTTAGCGGGAGAGGCGTTCTTC.

The V call is TRBV18, the J call TRBJ2-3, with D hard to call. The CDR3 has 14 residues. Germline CDR1 reads KGHSH; CDR2 reads LQKENI. Trimming shortened V by 1 base and J by 4 bases, and 9 bases separated the two germline ends. CDR3 DNA sequence: TGTGCCAGCTCACCACTGAGCCTGCCAGATACGCAGTATTTT. Protein sequence: CASSPLSLPDTQYF.

The chain combines TRBV7-8 with TRBJ1-5; the D is unclear. Trimming pared 5 bases from V and 4 bases from J, leaving 9 bases between. Germline assignment: CDR1 SGHVS and CDR2 FQNEAQ. CDR3 length equals 13 residues. The CDR3 loop is CASSRTWNQPQHF. Written as DNA, the CDR3 is TGTGCCAGCAGCCGAACATGGAATCAGCCCCAGCATTTT.

This chain joins TRBV12-3 or TRBV12-4 and TRBJ1-3, with unresolved D. The CDR3 consists of 13 residues. Trimming cost V 6 bases and J 2 bases, with 8 bases left between them. CDR3 residues: CASSIGAGNTIYF. CDR3 DNA: TGTGCCAGCAGCATCGGCGCTGGAAACACCATATATTTT.

The genes are TRBV18 and TRBJ1-1, with TRBD1 matching over 7 bases. The CDR3 has 13 residues. The V gene end was trimmed by 3 bases and the J gene end by 11 bases; junction bases not matched to a gene: 9. Germline V gene lookup returns CDR1 KGHSH and CDR2 LQKENI. The CDR3 nucleotides read TGTGCCAGCTCACCCGGACAGGACCTTGCCGCTTTCTTT. It specifies CASSPGQDLAAFF.

The chain recombines TRBV3-1 (or the pseudogene TRBV3-2) with TRBJ2-1; 8 positions match TRBD2. CDR1 and CDR2 from the germline V gene are LGHDT and YNNKEL (reference sequence). The CDR3 runs to 16 residues. V was clipped by 3 bases and J by 9 bases; unmatched bases: 13. CDR3 sequence (DNA): TGTGCCAGCAGCCATGTTCCCGGGAGGGCTCTTGGTGAGCAGTTCTTC. Translating it yields CASSHVPGRALGEQFF.

This clone was recorded once. The chain has TRBV6-6 and TRBJ2-1; 7 bases fit TRBD1. The V gene's germline CDR1 is MNHNY and CDR2 SVGAGI (reference sequence). The V and J ends lost 5 bases and 6 bases, in that order; junction bases with no gene match: 16. The CDR3 is 17 amino acids. CDR3 protein: CASSPPRPGQPSNEQFF. As DNA, the CDR3 is TGTGCCAGCAGTCCCCCCCGGCCGGGACAGCCGTCCAATGAGCAGTTCTTC.